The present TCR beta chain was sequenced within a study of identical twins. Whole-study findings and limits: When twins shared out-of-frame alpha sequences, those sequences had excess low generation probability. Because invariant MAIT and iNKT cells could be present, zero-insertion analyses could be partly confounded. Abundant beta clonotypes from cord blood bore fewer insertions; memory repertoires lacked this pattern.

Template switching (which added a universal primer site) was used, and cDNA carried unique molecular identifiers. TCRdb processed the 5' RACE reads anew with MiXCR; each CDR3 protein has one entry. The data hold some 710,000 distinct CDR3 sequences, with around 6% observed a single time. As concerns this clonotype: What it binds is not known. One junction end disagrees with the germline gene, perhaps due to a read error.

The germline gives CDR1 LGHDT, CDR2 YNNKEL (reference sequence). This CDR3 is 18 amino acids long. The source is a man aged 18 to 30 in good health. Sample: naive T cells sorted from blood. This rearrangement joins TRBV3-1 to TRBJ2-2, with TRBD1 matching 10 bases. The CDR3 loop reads CASSQERQGALDTEELFF. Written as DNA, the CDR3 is TGTGCCAGCAGCCAAGAGAGACAGGGGGCTCTGGACACCGAGGAGCTGTTTTTT.